These 18 T cell receptor beta chains were all obtained from the same sample, sequenced in a study of neurological immune-mediated disorders (dated by TCRdb to about 2019). The library was produced with 5' RACE. Sequencing instrument: Illumina HiSeq 2500. TCRdb itself trimmed the public reads at Q25 with fastp, ran MiXCR and retained productive beta chains. Each record represents a unique CDR3 protein, reported with the most common genes and DNA among its rows. The sample contains about 49,000 distinct CDR3 sequences, 6.5% to 8.5% of them found a single time. Jointly, the top ten make up under 2.5% of the sample. Sample time point, as interpreted from the label and publication: longitudinal time-point 3. Input material: PBMCs. These TCRs come from a woman between 40 and 50 years old in good health.

The sample holds many counts of this clonotype. The rearrangement joins TRBV4-1 to TRBJ2-1; weak D call: TRBD1 (6 bases). Germline V lookup: CDR1 MGHRA, CDR2 YSYEKL. V lost 4 bases to trimming and J lost 0 bases, with 7 bases between them. This CDR3 has 14 residues. Here the CDR3 DNA reads TGCGCCAGCAGCCCGGACAGCTCCTACAATGAGCAGTTCTTC. This gives the protein CASSPDSSYNEQFF.

This clonotype was recorded many times. The DNA for the CDR3 is TGCAGTGCTAGGGGTTCGTCTTCCAGCCCTAACTATGGCTACACCTTC. It yields the protein CSARGSSSSPNYGYTF. J is TRBJ1-2 and V is TRBV20-1; D gene unclear. Germline V gives CDR1 DFQATT, CDR2 SNEGSKA (reference sequence). Trimming removed 3 bases from V and 0 bases from J, with 17 bases in between. The CDR3 sequence is 16 residues long.

In this sample, this clonotype turned up many times. The chain has TRBV5-1 and TRBJ2-3; 8 nucleotides match TRBD1. CDR3 length: 17 residues. The V gene end was trimmed by 2 bases and the J gene end by 3 bases; junction bases not matched to a gene: 11. Germline V gene data show CDR1 as SGHRS and CDR2 as YFSETQ. The CDR3 loop is CASSFRGRRWHTDTQYF. Here the CDR3 DNA reads TGCGCCAGCAGCTTCAGGGGGCGCCGCTGGCATACAGATACGCAGTATTTT.

The table lists this clonotype with many counts. V usage is TRBV20-1 and J usage is TRBJ1-6, with D tentatively TRBD1 (6 bases). Germline CDR1 is DFQATT and CDR2 is SNEGSKA (reference sequence). This CDR3 has 13 amino acids. V shed 3 bases and J shed 9 bases, with 12 bases lying between them. CDR3 region: CSASSGDVSPLHF. The CDR3 nucleotides are TGCAGTGCTAGTTCAGGGGATGTTTCACCCCTCCACTTT.

This clonotype was seen ten or more times. One junction end disagrees with the germline gene, perhaps due to a read error. CDR3: CASSLTGGGSYNEQFF. The CDR3 coding sequence is TGTGCCAGCAGCCTAACGGGCGGGGGGTCGTACAATGAGCAGTTCTTC. The chain combines TRBV7-3 with TRBJ2-1, with 8 bases identical to TRBD2. The CDR3 runs 16 residues. CDR1 SGHTA and CDR2 FQGTGA come from the germline V gene.

This clonotype was seen at least ten times. The chain carries TRBV20-1 and TRBJ2-7; 7 bases map to TRBD1. This CDR3 is built from 15 residues. V was clipped by 1 base and J by 5 bases; unmatched bases: 11. The germline V gene encodes CDR1 DFQATT and CDR2 SNEGSKA (reference sequence). The CDR3 DNA reads as TGCAGTGCTAGAGGACAGGGTGGTAATTCTAACGAGCAGTACTTC. This gives the protein CSARGQGGNSNEQYF.

This clonotype was observed at least ten times. The chain combines TRBV27 with TRBJ2-5; D is uncertain. Trimming stripped 2 bases from V and 1 base from J, with 14 bases between. Germline V gives CDR1 MNHEY, CDR2 SMNVEV (reference sequence). This CDR3 is built from 16 residues. CDR3: CASSLRRQASQETQYF. CDR3 in DNA: TGTGCCAGCAGTTTACGGCGGCAGGCTAGCCAAGAGACCCAGTACTTC.

Ten or more counts support this clonotype. This chain connects TRBV7-8 to TRBJ1-6; unclear D gene. The CDR3 is made up of 16 amino acids. Germline CDR1 reads SGHVS; CDR2 reads FQNEAQ. Trimming shortened V by 5 bases and J by 8 bases, and 19 bases separated the two germline ends. CDR3 in amino acids: CASSPLRTLADSPLHF. Here the CDR3 DNA reads TGTGCCAGCAGCCCCCTAAGGACTCTCGCTGATTCACCCCTCCACTTT. The full variable domain, its missing parts supplied by reference TRBV7-8 and TRBJ1-6, is GAGVSQSPRYKVAKRGQDVALRCDPISGHVSLFWYQQALGQGPEFLTYFQNEAQLDKSGLPSDRFFAERPEGSVSTLKIQRTQQEDSAVYLCASSPLRTLADSPLHFGNGTRLTVT.

Ten or more counts support this clonotype. The V and J genes are TRBV6-2 or TRBV6-3 and TRBJ1-1; 9 positions agree with TRBD1. Losses at the gene ends were 6 bases for V and 10 bases for J; bases not matched to a gene: 15. The germline gives CDR1 MNHEY, CDR2 SVGEGT. This CDR3 spans 15 amino acids. CDR3 in amino acids: CASRDRDRASPGAFF. The CDR3 region has the DNA TGTGCCAGCAGGGATCGGGACAGGGCTTCCCCGGGAGCTTTCTTT.

Turning to this clonotype: The junction departs from the called germline gene at one end, perhaps through a read error. The chain employs TRBV5-1 and TRBJ2-3; TRBD2 might be the D (7 bases). CDR3 length: 14 amino acids. Per germline, CDR1 SGHRS and CDR2 YFSETQ. The CDR3 spells CASGRGTRADTQYF. The CDR3, as DNA: TGCGCCAGCGGGAGGGGGACGAGAGCAGATACACAGTATTTT.

This clonotype was picked up many times. The chain has TRBV6-6 and TRBJ2-7; 14 bases match TRBD2. CDR1 and CDR2 (germline): MNHNY, SVGAGI (reference sequence). Germline trimming cut 6 bases from V and 3 bases from J; bases unmatched to any gene: 4. CDR3 length equals 15 residues. In DNA, the CDR3 is TGTGCCAGCAGGCATGGGACTAGCGGGAGCTACGAGCAGTACTTC. This translates into CASRHGTSGSYEQYF.

This clonotype was recorded at least ten times. The chain couples TRBV5-1 to TRBJ1-1; D gene unclear. Between the trimmed V and J ends, which lost 0 bases and 4 bases, there was a span of 16 bases. Germline V gene lookup returns CDR1 SGHRS and CDR2 YFSETQ. CDR3 length equals 16 residues. Here the CDR3 reads CASSLAPLSAGTEAFF. CDR3 sequence (DNA): TGCGCCAGCAGCTTGGCCCCCCTGTCAGCAGGCACTGAAGCTTTCTTT.

This clonotype was detected many times. This chain links TRBV18 with TRBJ1-2; 10 bases agree with TRBD1. J gave up 0 bases and V 3 bases, and 1 base lay outside the gene matches. The CDR3 has 15 amino acids. Looked up from germline, CDR1 is KGHSH and CDR2 is LQKENI. CDR3 sequence (DNA): TGTGCCAGCTCACCTGGACAGGGGGCTAACTATGGCTACACCTTC. Its protein is CASSPGQGANYGYTF.

This clonotype has a count of ten or more. This chain joins TRBV15 and TRBJ2-5, with 10 bases identical to TRBD1. Unmatched junction bases numbered 7, after V lost 8 bases and J lost 7 bases. Germline V gives CDR1 LNHNV, CDR2 YYDKDF (reference sequence). The CDR3 has 13 amino acids. CDR3 protein: CATGTGVSGTQYF. The CDR3 DNA reads TGTGCCACCGGGACAGGGGTTTCAGGGACCCAGTACTTC. The whole variable domain, filled in from reference TRBV15 and TRBJ2-5, reads DAMVIQNPRYQVTQFGKPVTLSCSQTLNHNVMYWYQQKSSQAPKLLFHYYDKDFNNEADTPDNFQSRRPNTSFCFLDIRSPGLGDTAMYLCATGTGVSGTQYFGPGTRLLVL.

This clonotype has a count of ten or more. The V gene is TRBV27, the J gene TRBJ1-2, with TRBD1 as a possible D gene (6 bases). The CDR3 has 16 residues. Looked up from germline, CDR1 is MNHEY and CDR2 is SMNVEV (reference sequence). V was trimmed by 4 bases and J by 1 base, leaving 16 bases between them. This chain's CDR3 is CASSSWGGRGNYGYTF. The CDR3 DNA is TGTGCCAGCAGTTCCTGGGGGGGCAGGGGTAACTATGGCTACACCTTC.

This clonotype was recorded at least ten times. The J gene is TRBJ2-1, the V gene TRBV27; 10 bases are a match to TRBD1. Germline V lookup: CDR1 MNHEY, CDR2 SMNVEV (reference sequence). With 5 bases clipped from V and 6 bases from J, the junction kept 10 bases outside the gene matches. The CDR3 consists of 16 residues. This chain's CDR3 is CASSILGDRGSNEQFF. The CDR3 bases are TGTGCCAGCAGTATCCTCGGGGACAGGGGTTCCAATGAGCAGTTCTTC.

This clonotype occurred many times. The chain employs TRBV6-2 or TRBV6-3 and TRBJ2-4; D uncertain. This CDR3 comprises 14 residues. Deletions cut 6 bases from V and 1 base from J, with 10 bases between. Germline CDR1 MNHEY, CDR2 SVGEGT. The CDR3 loop is CASSELGAKNIQYF. The CDR3 DNA follows: TGTGCCAGCAGCGAACTTGGGGCCAAAAACATTCAGTACTTC.

This clonotype occurred many times. This chain joins TRBV6-4 and TRBJ1-1; D remains ambiguous. Trimming pared 8 bases from V and 0 bases from J, leaving 19 bases between. The CDR3 is made up of 16 amino acids. Looked up from germline, CDR1 is MRHNA and CDR2 is SNTAGT. CDR3: CASGRFRLGMNTEAFF. For the CDR3, the DNA is TGTGCCAGCGGACGGTTCAGGCTGGGGATGAACACTGAAGCTTTCTTT.